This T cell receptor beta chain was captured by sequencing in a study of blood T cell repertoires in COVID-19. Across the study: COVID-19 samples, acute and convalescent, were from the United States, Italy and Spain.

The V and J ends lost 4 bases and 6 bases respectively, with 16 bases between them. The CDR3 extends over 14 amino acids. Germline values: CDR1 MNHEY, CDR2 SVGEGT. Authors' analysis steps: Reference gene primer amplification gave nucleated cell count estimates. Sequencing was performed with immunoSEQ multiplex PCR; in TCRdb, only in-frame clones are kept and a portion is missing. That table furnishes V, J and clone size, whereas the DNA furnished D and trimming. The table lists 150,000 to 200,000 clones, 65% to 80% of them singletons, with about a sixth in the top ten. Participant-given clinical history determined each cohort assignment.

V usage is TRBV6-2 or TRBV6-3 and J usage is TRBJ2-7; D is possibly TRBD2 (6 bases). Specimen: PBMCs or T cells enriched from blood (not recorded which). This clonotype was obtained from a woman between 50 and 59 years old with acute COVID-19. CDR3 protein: CASSLDGTPSEQYV. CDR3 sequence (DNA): TGTGCCAGCAGTTTAGATGGGACTCCTTCCGAGCAGTACGTC.